The 12 T cell receptor beta chains reported below all come from one sample, sequenced in a study of CD8+CD57+ T cells in acquired aplastic anemia. Genomic DNA, serving as template, underwent TCR beta VDJ and CDR3 profiling. MiXCR, applied by TCRdb to the reads, yields one record per CDR3 protein. The sample holds around 220,000 distinct CDR3 sequences, around 50% seen once. Patients selected for sequencing had displayed CD8+CD57+ cell expansion by flow cytometry. The material sequenced was sorted CD4+, CD8+, or CD8+CD57+ T cells (not recorded which) from PBMCs. These receptors were collected from a human donor with aplastic anemia.

The rearrangement uses TRBV7-3 and TRBJ2-7; 8 positions agree with TRBD1. This CDR3 spans 13 amino acids. Unmatched junction bases numbered 6, after V lost 4 bases and J lost 7 bases. The germline V gene has CDR1 SGHTA and CDR2 FQGTGA. The CDR3 loop is CASSSRTGREQYF. As DNA, the CDR3 is TGTGCCAGCAGCTCAAGGACAGGGCGGGAGCAGTACTTC.

The rearrangement links TRBV3-1 to TRBJ2-1, with D perhaps assigned TRBD1 or TRBD2 (5 bases each). The CDR3 totals 16 residues. Trimming left V 0 bases short and J 5 bases short, with 14 bases between. Germline-derived CDR1 and CDR2 are LGHDT and YNNKEL (reference sequence). For the CDR3, the DNA is TGTGCCAGCAGCCAAGATGAACAGGAGGTAAACAATGAGCAGTTCTTC. It translates to CASSQDEQEVNNEQFF.

This chain links TRBV20-1 with TRBJ2-7; TRBD2 might be the D (5 bases). Germline V gene lookup returns CDR1 DFQATT and CDR2 SNEGSKA (reference sequence). This CDR3 region has 12 residues. V lost 1 base, J lost 3 bases, and 7 bases lay in between. CDR3 residues: CSARAGSYEQYF. The CDR3 DNA reads as TGCAGTGCTAGAGCTGGGAGCTACGAGCAGTACTTC.

The chain couples TRBV19 to TRBJ1-1, with TRBD1 matching 7 bases. The CDR3 covers 16 residues. Per the germline V gene, CDR1 is LNHDA and CDR2 is SQIVND (reference sequence). J gave up 8 bases and V 4 bases, and 16 bases lay outside the gene matches. The CDR3 sequence: CASSTIGTANGVEAFF. CDR3 DNA: TGTGCCAGTAGTACCATAGGGACAGCTAATGGGGTGGAAGCTTTCTTT.

This clonotype was observed a few times. A much larger clonotype is one base distant, so this may be a read error. V usage is TRBV20-1 and J usage is TRBJ1-1; 9 nucleotides match TRBD1. V shed 1 base and J 3 bases; nucleotides not matched to a gene: 3. Germline V lookup: CDR1 DFQATT, CDR2 SNEGSKA (reference sequence). The CDR3 length is 14 residues. The CDR3 loop is CSARGTGADTEAFF. The CDR3 DNA reads as TGCAGTGCTAGAGGGACAGGGGCGGACACTGAAGCTTTCTTT.

This clonotype was seen at least ten times. The chain employs TRBV29-1 and TRBJ2-5, with 7 nucleotides matching TRBD2. CDR1 is SQVTM, CDR2 ANQGSEA, per germline. The CDR3 consists of 15 residues. V shed 3 bases, J shed 5 bases, and the junction held 12 bases outside the gene matches. This chain's CDR3 is CSVERGNPKRETQYF. The CDR3 nucleotides are TGCAGCGTTGAGCGGGGGAACCCCAAACGGGAGACCCAGTACTTC. Full variable domain (outside the CDR3, taken from reference TRBV29-1 and TRBJ2-5): SAVISQKPSRDICQRGTSLTIQCQVDSQVTMMFWYRQQPGQSLTLIATANQGSEATYESGFVIDKFPISRPNLTFSTLTVSNMSPEDSSIYLCSVERGNPKRETQYFGPGTRLLVL.

Of note for this clonotype: Compared with germline, one end of the junction differs, possibly owing to a read error. This chain links TRBV7-2 with TRBJ2-1; a weak D match, TRBD1 (9 bases). The CDR3 is 14 amino acids. Germline CDR1 reads SGHTA; CDR2 reads FQGNSA. The CDR3 DNA reads TGTGCCAGTAATACGGGACAGGGACTAGAGGAGCGGTTCTTC. As protein: CASNTGQGLEERFF.

The chain employs TRBV2 and TRBJ2-5; 12 bases fit TRBD2. The CDR3 has 15 residues. Germline assignment: CDR1 SNHLY and CDR2 FYNNEI. V lost 4 bases to trimming and J lost 5 bases; unmatched junction nucleotides: 5. CDR3 coding DNA: TGTGCCAGCAGTGTTCCTAGCGGGGGGGGGGAGACCCAGTACTTC. Encoded protein: CASSVPSGGGETQYF.

This clonotype was observed many times. This chain links TRBV2 with TRBJ1-4, with 7 bases identical to TRBD1. After removal of 5 bases from V and 6 bases from J, the junction contained 9 bases not matched to a gene. Germline V gene data show CDR1 as SNHLY and CDR2 as FYNNEI. The CDR3 has 15 residues. The CDR3 spells CASSLRGQPYEKLFF. The CDR3 nucleotides are TGTGCCAGCAGTCTGAGGGGACAGCCTTATGAAAAACTGTTTTTT.

About this clonotype itself: A read error may account for a junction end that differs from germline. V is TRBV5-6 and J is TRBJ1-2, with D perhaps TRBD1 (6 bases). The CDR3 sequence is 14 residues long. CDR1 is SGHDT and CDR2 is YYEEEE in the germline V gene. CDR3 loop: CASSLFWPGGGCTF. Written as DNA, the CDR3 is TGTGCCAGCAGCTTGTTTTGGCCTGGCGGGGGCTGCACCTTC.

This clonotype was seen more than once but under ten times. This sequence may be a read error, since a much larger clone differs from it by one base. The genes are TRBV7-6 and TRBJ1-3; D not certain. The germline V gene encodes CDR1 SGHVS and CDR2 FNYEAQ. V lost 6 bases and J 0 bases, leaving 15 bases between the germline ends. This CDR3 has 16 amino acids. The CDR3 reads CASSSLPRRSGNTIYF. The CDR3 DNA reads as TGTGCCAGCAGTTCATTACCTCGCCGCTCTGGAAACACCATATATTTT.

This rearrangement joins TRBV20-1 to TRBJ1-3; no definite D call. The germline V gene encodes CDR1 DFQATT and CDR2 SNEGSKA (reference sequence). There are 16 residues in the CDR3. V was cut by 3 bases and J by 3 bases, with 18 bases left in between. DNA of the CDR3: TGCAGTGCTAGCAAGGCTGCGTCTCTGATTGGAAACACCATATATTTT. As protein: CSASKAASLIGNTIYF.